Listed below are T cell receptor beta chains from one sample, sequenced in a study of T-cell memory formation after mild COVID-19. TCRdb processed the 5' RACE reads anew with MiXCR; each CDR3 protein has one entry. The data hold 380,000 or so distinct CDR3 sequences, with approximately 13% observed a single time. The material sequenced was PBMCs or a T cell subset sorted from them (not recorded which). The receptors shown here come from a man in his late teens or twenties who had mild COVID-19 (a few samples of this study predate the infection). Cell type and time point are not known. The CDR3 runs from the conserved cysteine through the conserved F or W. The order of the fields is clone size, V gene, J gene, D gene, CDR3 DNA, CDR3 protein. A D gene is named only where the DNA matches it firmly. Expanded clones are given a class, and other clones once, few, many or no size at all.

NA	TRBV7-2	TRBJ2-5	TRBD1	TGTGCCAGCAGCTTAGATTTTTATACAGGGGCCTTAGGAGAGACCCAGTACTTC	CASSLDFYTGALGETQYF
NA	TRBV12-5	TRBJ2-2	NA	TGTGCTAGTGGCTACCGCTTCACAGGGTTCGCCGGGGAGCTGTTTTTT	CASGYRFTGFAGELFF
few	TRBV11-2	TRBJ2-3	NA	TGTGCCAGCACCCCGAATTCGGGGGGCCTAAATACGCAGTATTTT	CASTPNSGGLNTQYF
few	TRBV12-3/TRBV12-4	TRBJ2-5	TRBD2	TGTGCCAGCAGTTGGGCCTTAGGTAGCGGGGGTCAAGAGACCCAGTACTTC	CASSWALGSGGQETQYF
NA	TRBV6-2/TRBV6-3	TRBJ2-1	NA	TGTGCCAGCAGCGTGGACGGTTACAATGAGCAGTTCTTC	CASSVDGYNEQFF
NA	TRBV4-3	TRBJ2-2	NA	TGCGCCAGCAGGGGAAGGATCAACACCGGGGAGCTGTTTTTT	CASRGRINTGELFF
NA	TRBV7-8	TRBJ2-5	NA	TGTGCCAGCAGCTTAGAGGTCGGGAATCAAGAGACCCAGTACTTC	CASSLEVGNQETQYF
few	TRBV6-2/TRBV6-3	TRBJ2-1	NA	TGTGCCAGCAGTTACTCGAGGGGCCGAATCCTTGAGAATGAGCAGTTCTTC	CASSYSRGRILENEQFF
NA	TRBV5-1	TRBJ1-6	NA	TGCGCCAGCAGCTGGGACTCGGGCGGGAGTAATTCACCCCTCCACTTT	CASSWDSGGSNSPLHF
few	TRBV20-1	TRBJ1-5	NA	TGCAGTGCTAGAGATATTGCTGGCAATCAGCCCCAGCATTTT	CSARDIAGNQPQHF
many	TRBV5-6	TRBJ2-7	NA	TGTGCCAGCAGCTTAGTCGTCTCCTACGAGCAGTACTTC	CASSLVVSYEQYF
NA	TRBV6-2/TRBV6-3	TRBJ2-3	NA	TGTGCCAGCAGTTACTCAGACGGGGGAACAGATACGCAGTATTTT	CASSYSDGGTDTQYF
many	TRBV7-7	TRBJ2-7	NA	TGTGCCAGCACGCACCGGGGGTGCTACGAGCAGTACTTC	CASTHRGCYEQYF
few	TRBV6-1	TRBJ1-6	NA	TGTGCCAGCAGTGAAACATGGAGCCCGCGGCGTTCACCCCTCCACTTT	CASSETWSPRRSPLHF
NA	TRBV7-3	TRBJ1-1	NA	TGTGCCAGCAGCTCAAAAAAGGGGCTGAACACTGAAGCTTTCTTT	CASSSKKGLNTEAFF
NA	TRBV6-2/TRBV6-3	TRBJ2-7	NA	TGTGCCAGCAGAAGTACGCCTTGGCGGAGCTACGAGCAGTACTTC	CASRSTPWRSYEQYF
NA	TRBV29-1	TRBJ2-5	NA	TGCAGCGTTCGGCAGGGGGGTAGCGAGACCCAGTACTTC	CSVRQGGSETQYF
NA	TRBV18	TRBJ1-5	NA	TGTGCCAGCTCACCACTCAGGGTGGATCAGCCCCAGCATTTT	CASSPLRVDQPQHF
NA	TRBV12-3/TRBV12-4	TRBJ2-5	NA	TGTGCCAGCAGCCCTCGGGCCGGGTACCAAGAGACCCAGTACTTC	CASSPRAGYQETQYF
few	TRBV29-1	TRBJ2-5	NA	TGCAGCGTTGTAGGACCGGGAGAGACCCAGTACTTC	CSVVGPGETQYF
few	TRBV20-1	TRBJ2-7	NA	TGCAGTGCTAGAGATGGCTTTAGCTCCTACGAGCAGTACTTC	CSARDGFSSYEQYF
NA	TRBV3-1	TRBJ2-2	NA	TGTGCCAGCAGCCAAGGTTCAGGCACCGGGGAGCTGTTTTTT	CASSQGSGTGELFF
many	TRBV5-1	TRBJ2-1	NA	TGCGCCAGCAGCCGCACGAGGAATGAGCAGTTCTTC	CASSRTRNEQFF
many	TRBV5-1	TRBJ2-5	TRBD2	TGCGCCAGCAGACCCCAGACTAGCGGAACACAAGAGACCCAGTACTTC	CASRPQTSGTQETQYF
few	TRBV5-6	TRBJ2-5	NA	TGTGCCAGCAGCCCCGCAGGGTCGTACGAGACCCAGTACTTC	CASSPAGSYETQYF
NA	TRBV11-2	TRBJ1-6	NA	TGTGCCAGCAGTTGGACCTGGGGCCCGGATTCACCCCTCCACTTT	CASSWTWGPDSPLHF
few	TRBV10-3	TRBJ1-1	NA	TGTGCCATCAGTGAATGGCAAGGACAGACAAACACTGAAGCTTTCTTT	CAISEWQGQTNTEAFF
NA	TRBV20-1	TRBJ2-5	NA	TGCAGTGCTAACGGCCAAGAGACCCAGTACTTC	CSANGQETQYF
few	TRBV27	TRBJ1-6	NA	TGTGCCAGCAGTTTAGGTGGCAGCTTCTGGTCACCCCTCCACTTT	CASSLGGSFWSPLHF
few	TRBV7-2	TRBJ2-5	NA	TGTGCCAGCAGCGGTGCGGGAAAAGAGACCCAGTACTTC	CASSGAGKETQYF
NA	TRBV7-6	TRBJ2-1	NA	TGTGCCAGCAGCCTCCAACCCCCGGGGGCGAGCTCCTACAATGAGCAGTTCTTC	CASSLQPPGASSYNEQFF
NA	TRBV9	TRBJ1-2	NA	TGTGCCAGCAGCGGTACTACCGGACGGTCCTATGGCTACACCTTC	CASSGTTGRSYGYTF
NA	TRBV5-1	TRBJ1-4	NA	TGCGCCAGCAGCTTGGGGACAGAGAATGAAAAACTGTTTTTT	CASSLGTENEKLFF
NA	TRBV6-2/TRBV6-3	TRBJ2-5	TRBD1	TGTGCCAGCAGTTACTCTATCTGGGACAGGGGAGAGACCCAGTACTTC	CASSYSIWDRGETQYF
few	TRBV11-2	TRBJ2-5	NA	TGTGCCAGCAGCTTAGTATTTAGTAGAGTCGAGACCCAGTACTTC	CASSLVFSRVETQYF
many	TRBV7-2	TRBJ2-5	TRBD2	TGTGCCAGCAGCCTTGGACTAGCGGGAAGGGAGACCCAGTACTTC	CASSLGLAGRETQYF
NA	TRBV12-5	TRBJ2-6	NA	TGTGCTAGTGGTTTTCTCACCCCTGGGGCCAACGTCCTGACTTTC	CASGFLTPGANVLTF
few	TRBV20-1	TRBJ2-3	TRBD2	TGCAGTGCCACTAGCGGGGCGAAGGATACGCAGTATTTT	CSATSGAKDTQYF
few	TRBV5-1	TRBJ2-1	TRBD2	TGCGCCAGCAGCTTTGCCCCCCTAGCGGGGTTTAATGAGCAGTTCTTC	CASSFAPLAGFNEQFF
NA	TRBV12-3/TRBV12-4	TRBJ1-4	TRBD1	TGTGCCAGCAGCCAACAGGGGCTGCGGGAAAAACTGTTTTTT	CASSQQGLREKLFF
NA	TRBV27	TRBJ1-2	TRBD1	TGTGCCAGCAGGATTACAGGGGGCTATGGCTACACCTTC	CASRITGGYGYTF
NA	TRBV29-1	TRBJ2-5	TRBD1	TGCAGCTTTGAGAGGACAGGGAAAGAGACCCAGTACTTC	CSFERTGKETQYF
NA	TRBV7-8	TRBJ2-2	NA	TGTGCCAGCAGCCAAACCGGGACCGTGAACACCGGGGAGCTGTTTTTT	CASSQTGTVNTGELFF
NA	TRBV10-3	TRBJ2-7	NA	TGTGCCATCAGTGAGTCAGTGTACAACGGGGAGCAGTACTTC	CAISESVYNGEQYF
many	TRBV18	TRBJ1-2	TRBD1	TGTGCCAGCTCACCACGGACAGGGGGCTATGGCTACACCTTC	CASSPRTGGYGYTF
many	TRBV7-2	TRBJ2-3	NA	TGTGCCAGCAGCTTAGGGGCGGGGTTGGCAGATACGCAGTATTTT	CASSLGAGLADTQYF
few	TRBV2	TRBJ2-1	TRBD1	TGTGCCAGCGCCCCGGACAGGGACAATGAGCAGTTCTTC	CASAPDRDNEQFF
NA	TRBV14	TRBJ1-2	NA	TGTGCCAGCAGCCGATCCCGGGACGGTCTCCAAGGCTACACCTTC	CASSRSRDGLQGYTF
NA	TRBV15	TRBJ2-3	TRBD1	TGTGCCACCAGCAGAAAACCCGGGACAGGGTTTGTGGCAGATACGCAGTATTTT	CATSRKPGTGFVADTQYF
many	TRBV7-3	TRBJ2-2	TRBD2	TGTGCCAGCAGCAAGCAGAGCGGGGGGGCGACCGGGGAGCTGTTTTTT	CASSKQSGGATGELFF
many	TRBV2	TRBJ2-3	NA	TGTGCCAGCAGTGAATCGGGGAGCGGATGGTCTTTT	CASSESGSGWSF
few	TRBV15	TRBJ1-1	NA	TGTGCCACCAGCAGAGATCGGAAGGGTAACACTGAAGCTTTCTTT	CATSRDRKGNTEAFF
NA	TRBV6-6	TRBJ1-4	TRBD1	TGTGCCAGCAGAGACAGGGGCTATGAAAAACTGTTTTTT	CASRDRGYEKLFF
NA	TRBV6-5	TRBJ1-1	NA	TGTGCCAGCAGTTACTCGCCCGTGGTGGAGATGAACACTGAAGCTTTCTTT	CASSYSPVVEMNTEAFF
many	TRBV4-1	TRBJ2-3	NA	TGCGCCAGCAGCCAGAATGACTGGGTCCGAGATACGCAGTATTTT	CASSQNDWVRDTQYF
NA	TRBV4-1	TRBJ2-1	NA	TGCGCCAGCAGCCACGGCGTGGACAATGAGCAGTTCTTC	CASSHGVDNEQFF
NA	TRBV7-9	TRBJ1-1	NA	TGTGCCAGCATCCTTCTGGCAAGGTCCCCTGAAGCTTTCTTT	CASILLARSPEAFF
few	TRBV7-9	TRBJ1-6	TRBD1	TGTGCCAGCAGCCGGGCAGGGGGTCGGGATTCACCCCTCCACTTT	CASSRAGGRDSPLHF
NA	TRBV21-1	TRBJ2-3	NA	TGTGCCAGCAGCGCCGGAGGGTTGGGCTTCCTAGATACGCAGTATTTT	CASSAGGLGFLDTQYF